This TCR beta chain was documented in a study of T-cell memory formation after mild COVID-19 (dated by TCRdb to about 2021). For context, the study as a whole: Most TCR sequence clusters were specific to one of the two donors. In a couple of donors, T-cell clones that expanded and contracted after mild COVID-19 were tracked by sequencing TCRalpha and TCRbeta repertoires over time. The cohort comprised two young, previously healthy adult volunteers, one female and one male.

As concerns this clonotype: Its binding antigen is unknown. No base quality values were provided; no much bigger clone lies one nucleotide off.

The junction shows trimming of 0 bases on V and 4 bases on J, plus 10 bases between the germline ends. Spanning cysteine to phenylalanine, the CDR3 consists of 14 amino acids. CDR3 DNA only is kept here, 42 bases in frame from base 1. Taken from the germline V gene, the CDR1 and CDR2 loops are SGDLS and YYNGEE. Points the paper makes about the study in general: Clones contracting from day 15 to 85 had balanced CD4/CD8 phenotypes, while a second wave expanding from day 15 to 37 was biased towards CD4+. The study included only a couple of mild cases, and larger cohorts that include severe cases with pre-infection samples were judged to be necessary. The detection of some responding clones in pre-infection memory suggests that pre-existing cross-reactive memory T cells joined the SARS-CoV-2 response. The second-wave clones that peaked on day 37 were not confirmed to be SARS-CoV-2 specific. Contracting CD4+ clones were located mainly in the CM and EM memory subsets, whereas CD8+ clones were found to be enriched in EMRA.

Ficoll-Paque density gradient centrifugation was the method used to isolate PBMCs. Sequencing relied on an Illumina NovaSeq 6000. Using 5'RACE with constant-segment primers, TCRalpha and TCRbeta cDNA libraries were constructed, with sample barcodes and unique molecular identifiers added in the process. Trizol reagent was used to extract RNA from every sample. Library amplification was performed in two PCR steps, and a second sample barcode and Illumina TruSeq adapters were introduced in the second step. Sequencing of the libraries was done on an Illumina NovaSeq, producing 2 x 150 bp paired-end reads. The authors' analysis ran thus. With migec v1.2.7, reads were demultiplexed and then collapsed into UMI-guided consensus sequences. With mixcr v2.1.11, UMI consensuses were aligned to TRA and TRB V and J templates and assembled into clonotypes. Expanded or contracted clonotypes were those called significant by both edgeR and NoisET, with noise models trained on biological replicates. edgeR calls used a false discovery rate-adjusted p below 0.01 and a log2 fold-change threshold of 1. As an exploratory analysis of dynamics, max-normalized trajectories of the 1000 most abundant clonotypes were examined by PCA with hierarchical clustering. Each responding clone was given a CD4 or CD8 phenotype based on the CD4+ and CD8+ repertoires, which had been sequenced separately. TCRdb cleaned the public reads at Q25 with fastp, built clones with MiXCR and kept in-frame beta chains. Identical CDR3 proteins give one entry, which carries the most common genes and DNA. TCRdb, rather than the study authors, made the V and J calls. The sample table shows around 450,000 distinct CDR3 sequences, and 24% are seen once. Of the sample, around 8.1% is held by the ten largest clones.

The sample comprised PBMCs or a T cell subset sorted from them (not recorded which). Recombination linked TRBV9 to TRBJ1-1; no D gene is confidently identified. The sequence was collected from an adult woman who had mild COVID-19 (a few samples of this study predate the infection). The sample titles of this study are shuffled in the database, so cell type and time point are left out; the donor was told from shared clones. The encoded CDR3 is CASSVDAPATEAFF. The sequenced DNA is TGTGCCAGCAGCGTAGACGCCCCGGCCACTGAAGCTTTCTTT.